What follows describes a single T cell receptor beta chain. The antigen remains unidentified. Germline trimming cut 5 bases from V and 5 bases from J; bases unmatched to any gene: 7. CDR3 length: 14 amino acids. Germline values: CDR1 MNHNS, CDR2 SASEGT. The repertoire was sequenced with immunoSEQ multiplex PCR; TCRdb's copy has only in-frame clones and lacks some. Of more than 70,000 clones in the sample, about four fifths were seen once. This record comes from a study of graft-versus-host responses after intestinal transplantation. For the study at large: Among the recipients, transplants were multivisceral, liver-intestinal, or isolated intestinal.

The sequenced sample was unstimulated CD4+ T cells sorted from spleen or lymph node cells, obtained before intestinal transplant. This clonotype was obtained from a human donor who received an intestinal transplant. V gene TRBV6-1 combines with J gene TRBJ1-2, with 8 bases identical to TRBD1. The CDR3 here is CASSLRTGTYGYTF. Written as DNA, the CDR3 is TGTGCCAGCAGTCTCCGGACAGGGACGTATGGCTACACCTTC.